The rows below give T cell receptor beta chains drawn from one sample of a study of shared clonotypes between healthy human individuals. The assay was immunoSEQ multiplex PCR, and TCRdb's table has in-frame clones only and misses some. The sample includes about 1,900,000 clones, over 85% of them seen just once. Sequencing was performed on naive CD8+ T cells sorted from blood. The receptors stem from a man younger than 35 in good health. Both conserved end residues are part of each CDR3. The D gene is left open where the match is weak. The size entry is marked missing in some rows and otherwise reads once, few, many or a size class.

clone_size,v_call,cdr3_length,j_call,d_call,cdr3_aa,cdr3_nt
.,TRBV15,18,TRBJ2-7,TRBD2,CATSIGPREAESSYEQYF,TGTGCCACCAGCATAGGCCCCCGGGAGGCCGAGAGCTCCTACGAGCAGTACTTC
.,TRBV9,16,TRBJ1-2,TRBD1,CASSVAKGDSNYGYTF,TGTGCCAGCAGCGTAGCGAAAGGGGACAGTAACTATGGCTACACCTTC
.,TRBV9,13,TRBJ1-1,.,CASSVLMNTEAFF,TGTGCCAGCAGCGTATTGATGAACACTGAAGCTTTCTTT
.,TRBV28,16,TRBJ2-2,.,CASSPRSAWNTGELFF,TGTGCCAGCAGCCCTCGTTCAGCATGGAACACCGGGGAGCTGTTTTTT
.,TRBV19,13,TRBJ2-7,.,CASSIGPGYEQYF,TGTGCCAGTAGTATAGGCCCAGGCTACGAGCAGTACTTC
.,TRBV11-2,12,TRBJ2-1,.,CASSLYDNEQFF,TGTGCCAGCAGCTTATACGACAATGAGCAGTTCTTC
.,TRBV4-1,14,TRBJ2-1,.,CASRPRISYNEQFF,TGCGCCAGCAGGCCAAGGATTAGCTACAATGAGCAGTTCTTC
.,TRBV4-1,18,TRBJ2-5,.,CASSLTPQGPARGETQYF,TGCGCCAGCAGCCTCACCCCACAGGGGCCGGCCCGGGGGGAGACCCAGTACTTC
.,TRBV4-2,15,TRBJ1-2,.,CASSQGDTGPYGYTF,TGTGCCAGCAGCCAAGGAGACACGGGACCCTATGGCTACACCTTC
.,TRBV9,15,TRBJ2-1,.,CASSVGDNSYNEQFF,TGTGCCAGCAGCGTCGGCGACAACTCCTACAATGAGCAGTTCTTC
.,TRBV15,17,TRBJ1-4,.,CATSRDHEALPNEKLFF,TGTGCCACCAGCAGAGATCACGAGGCGCTCCCTAATGAAAAACTGTTTTTT
.,TRBV4-3,14,TRBJ2-1,TRBD1,CASSLGQGYNEQFF,TGCGCCAGCAGCCTAGGACAGGGGTACAATGAGCAGTTCTTC
.,TRBV9,15,TRBJ2-7,.,CASSVEPGNIYEQYF,TGTGCCAGCAGCGTAGAACCAGGGAATATCTACGAGCAGTACTTC
.,TRBV27,16,TRBJ2-5,TRBD2,CASSPLLSGGGETQYF,TGTGCCAGCAGTCCACTCCTTAGCGGGGGGGGAGAGACCCAGTACTTC
once,TRBV29-1,15,TRBJ2-7,TRBD1,CSVEAGQGISYEQYF,TGCAGCGTTGAGGCGGGACAGGGGATCTCCTACGAGCAGTACTTC
.,TRBV27,14,TRBJ2-2,.,CASSLSQAVGELFF,TGTGCCAGCAGTTTATCGCAGGCGGTCGGGGAGCTGTTTTTT
.,TRBV5-4,13,TRBJ2-7,TRBD1,CASSLGTGYEQYF,TGTGCCAGCAGCTTGGGGACAGGCTACGAGCAGTACTTC
once,TRBV27,13,TRBJ1-1,.,CASSWGGYTEAFF,TGTGCCAGCAGTTGGGGGGGATACACTGAAGCTTTCTTT
.,TRBV15,15,TRBJ2-1,TRBD1,CATSSQTGNYNEQFF,TGTGCCACCAGCAGTCAGACAGGGAACTACAATGAGCAGTTCTTC
.,TRBV4-3,22,TRBJ2-7,TRBD2,CASSQEGARGAGETLLTYEQYF,TGCGCCAGCAGCCAAGAGGGTGCCCGGGGCGCGGGAGAGACCCTTCTTACCTACGAGCAGTACTTC
.,TRBV29-1,14,TRBJ2-4,TRBD2,CSVVYIARGDIQYF,TGCAGCGTTGTCTATATAGCGCGGGGGGACATTCAGTACTTC
.,TRBV2,14,TRBJ1-1,.,CASSAGGSYTEAFF,TGTGCCAGCAGCGCCGGGGGAAGTTACACTGAAGCTTTCTTT
.,TRBV7-9,13,TRBJ2-6,.,CASSLGGANVLTF,TGTGCCAGCAGTTTAGGTGGGGCCAACGTCCTGACTTTC
.,TRBV30,14,TRBJ2-3,.,CAWSFWGDTDTQYF,TGTGCCTGGAGCTTCTGGGGGGACACAGATACGCAGTATTTT
.,TRBV2,16,TRBJ2-5,.,CASSEALGGGQETQYF,TGTGCCAGCAGTGAAGCGCTTGGGGGCGGGCAAGAGACCCAGTACTTC
.,TRBV6-5,16,TRBJ2-3,TRBD2,CASSYSSGGSTDTQYF,TGTGCCAGCAGTTACTCATCGGGGGGTAGCACAGATACGCAGTATTTT
.,TRBV28,16,TRBJ2-7,TRBD2,CASSLWGGEGGFEQYF,TGTGCCAGCAGTTTATGGGGCGGGGAGGGCGGCTTCGAGCAGTACTTC
.,TRBV5-6,13,TRBJ1-4,.,CASSLAPDEKLFF,TGTGCCAGCAGCTTGGCCCCCGATGAAAAACTGTTTTTT
.,TRBV28,14,TRBJ2-7,.,CASSPYREDNEQYF,TGTGCCAGCAGTCCGTACAGGGAAGACAACGAGCAGTACTTC
.,TRBV5-1,14,TRBJ2-1,.,CASSLVAMENEQFF,TGCGCCAGCAGCTTAGTTGCTATGGAAAATGAGCAGTTCTTC
.,TRBV19,14,TRBJ1-1,.,CASSTKGGGTEAFF,TGTGCCAGTAGCACAAAGGGCGGCGGGACTGAAGCTTTCTTT
.,TRBV27,13,TRBJ2-7,TRBD1,CASSHDRAHEQYF,TGTGCCAGCAGTCATGACAGGGCGCACGAGCAGTACTTC
once,TRBV5-6,13,TRBJ2-7,.,CASSYQGYYEQYF,TGTGCCAGCAGCTACCAGGGGTACTACGAGCAGTACTTC
.,TRBV5-1,16,TRBJ2-1,TRBD2,CASSLAGTSPSDEQFF,TGCGCCAGCAGCTTGGCCGGGACTAGTCCTTCTGATGAGCAGTTCTTC
.,TRBV11-2,16,TRBJ2-7,TRBD2,CASSLSGTSGRYEQYF,TGTGCCAGCAGCCTATCAGGGACTAGCGGGAGATACGAGCAGTACTTC